This entry features one TCR beta chain sequence. The data belong to a study of OX40 agonist ivuxolimab in advanced cancers. The data were produced by immunoSEQ multiplex PCR, yet TCRdb's version contains in-frame clones alone and is incomplete. The repertoire holds over 65,000 clones, with 90% to 95% as singletons. Germline CDR1 reads LNHDA; CDR2 reads SQIVND (reference sequence). This CDR3 has 12 residues. V gave up 7 bases and J gave up 4 bases, with 8 bases separating them. Sequencing was performed on CD4+ or CD8+ T cells sorted from blood, taken in a trial of the OX40 agonist ivuxolimab. This rearrangement joins TRBV19 to TRBJ2-1; no reliable D call. The TCR was taken from an adult with an advanced solid tumor such as melanoma, head and neck, liver or kidney cancer. Written as DNA, the CDR3 is TGTGCCAGTATGGGATTTTACAATGAGCAGTTCTTC. Amino acids: CASMGFYNEQFF.